Below, one TCR beta chain is given with its context. The data derive from a study of blood T cell repertoires in COVID-19. Up to 2 weeks before entering the study, exposed participants had met a COVID-19 case. V gave up 4 bases and J gave up 2 bases, with 9 bases separating them. The CDR3 is 14 residues long. The germline V gene has CDR1 SNHLY and CDR2 FYNNEI. Only in-frame clones appear in the TCRdb table, and some are missing; sequencing was by immunoSEQ multiplex PCR. The sample holds around 250,000 clones; 90% are singletons and the top ten take about 0.95%. This TCR came from a man aged 45-65 years who had been exposed to COVID-19. Sequencing was carried out using PBMCs or T cells enriched from blood (not recorded which). V usage is TRBV2 and J usage is TRBJ1-3; D is unclear. CDR3 DNA sequence: TGTGCCAGCAGTGGTTCATTAGCTGGAAACACCATATATTTT. This translates into CASSGSLAGNTIYF.